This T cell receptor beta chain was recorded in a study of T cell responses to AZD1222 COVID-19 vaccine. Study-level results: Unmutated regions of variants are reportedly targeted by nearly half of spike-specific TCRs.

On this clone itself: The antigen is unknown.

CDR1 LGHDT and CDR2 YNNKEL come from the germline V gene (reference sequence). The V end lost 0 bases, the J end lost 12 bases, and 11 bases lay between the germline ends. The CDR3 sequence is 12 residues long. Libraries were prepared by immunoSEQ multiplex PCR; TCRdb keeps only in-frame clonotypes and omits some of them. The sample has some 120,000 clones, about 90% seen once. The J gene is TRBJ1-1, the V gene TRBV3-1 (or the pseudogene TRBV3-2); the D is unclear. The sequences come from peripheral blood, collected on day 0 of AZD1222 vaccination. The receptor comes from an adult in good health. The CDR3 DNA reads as TGTGCCAGCAGCCAAGAGCCGGCCGGCACTTTCTTT. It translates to CASSQEPAGTFF.